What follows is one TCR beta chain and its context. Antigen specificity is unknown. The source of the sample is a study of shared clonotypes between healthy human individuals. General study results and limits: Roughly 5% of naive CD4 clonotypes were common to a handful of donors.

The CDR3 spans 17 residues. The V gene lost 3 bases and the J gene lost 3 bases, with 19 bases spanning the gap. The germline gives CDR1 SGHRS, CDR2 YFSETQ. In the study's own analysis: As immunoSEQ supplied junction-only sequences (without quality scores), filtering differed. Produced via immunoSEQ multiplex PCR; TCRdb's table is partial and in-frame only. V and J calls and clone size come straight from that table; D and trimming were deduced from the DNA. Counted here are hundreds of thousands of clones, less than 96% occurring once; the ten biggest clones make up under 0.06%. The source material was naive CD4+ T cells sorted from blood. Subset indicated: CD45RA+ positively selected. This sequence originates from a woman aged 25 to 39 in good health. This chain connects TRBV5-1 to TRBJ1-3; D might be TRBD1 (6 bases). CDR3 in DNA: TGCGCCAGCAGCTCAACCCCCACAGGGTTCGGTGGAAACACCATATATTTT. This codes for CASSSTPTGFGGNTIYF.